A single sample is the source of the 30 T cell receptor beta chains below, sequenced in a study of T cells after yellow fever vaccination. One entry per CDR3 protein results from TCRdb running MiXCR on the 5' RACE reads. The sample shows hundreds of thousands of distinct CDR3 sequences, over 3.5% of them seen only once. Sequencing was performed on PBMCs, taken 5 days after the yellow fever booster vaccination. These receptors originate from a man aged 18-30 years who received the YFV17D yellow fever vaccine.

V and J are TRBV10-3 and TRBJ2-2; 16 nucleotides line up with TRBD2. Trimming took 2 bases from V and 3 from J; bases not matched to a gene: 3. This CDR3 spans 18 amino acids. Germline V gives CDR1 ENHRY, CDR2 SYGVKD. CDR3 in DNA: TGTGCCATCAGTGAGCCGGGACTAGCGGGGGGGCACACCGGGGAGCTGTTTTTT. Translation: CAISEPGLAGGHTGELFF.

This chain uses TRBV28 with TRBJ1-5, with unresolved D. Per the germline V gene, CDR1 is MDHEN and CDR2 is SYDVKM. The CDR3 runs to 14 residues. The V end lost 7 bases, the J end lost 1 base, and 11 bases lay between the germline ends. CDR3 DNA sequence: TGTGCCAGCAAACGCAGTCTCAGCAATCAGCCCCAGCATTTT. This translates into CASKRSLSNQPQHF.

This clonotype appeared many times. The rearrangement links TRBV24-1 to TRBJ2-3; D might be TRBD1 or TRBD2, each matching 5 bases. The CDR3 is 14 amino acids. CDR1 and CDR2 from the germline V gene are KGHDR and SFDVKD. Deletions cut 8 bases from V and 2 bases from J, with 13 bases between. The CDR3 DNA reads as TGTGCCACCACCGGGGACCGACCCACAGATACGCAGTATTTT. This translates into CATTGDRPTDTQYF.

The chain uses TRBV9 and TRBJ2-3; 7 positions match TRBD2. V lost 4 bases to trimming and J lost 1 base; unmatched junction nucleotides: 9. The CDR3 spans 16 residues. Germline V gives CDR1 SGDLS, CDR2 YYNGEE. For the CDR3, the DNA is TGTGCCAGCAGCTTATATCTTGCGGGGGGCACAGATACGCAGTATTTT. Protein product: CASSLYLAGGTDTQYF.

In this sample, this clonotype turned up many times. The CDR3 loop is CASSVVGGNTEAFF. CDR3 coding DNA: TGCGCCAGCAGCGTTGTTGGGGGGAACACTGAAGCTTTCTTT. The chain is built from TRBV5-1 and TRBJ1-1; maybe TRBD1 (5 bases). V lost 4 bases to trimming and J lost 1 base, with 11 bases between them. This CDR3 comprises 14 residues. Germline CDR1 SGHRS, CDR2 YFSETQ.

Many counts were recorded for this clonotype. This sequence joins TRBV28 and TRBJ1-1, with no clear D. V gave up 3 bases and J gave up 4 bases, with 9 bases separating them. The CDR3 extends over 13 amino acids. Germline loops: CDR1 MDHEN, CDR2 SYDVKM. The CDR3 loop reads CASSLVGRTEAFF. The DNA for the CDR3 is TGTGCCAGCAGTTTGGTAGGACGCACTGAAGCTTTCTTT.

The chain carries TRBV3-1 and TRBJ2-2; 7 bases fit TRBD2. CDR1 is LGHDT and CDR2 is YNNKEL in the germline V gene (reference sequence). Trimming cost V 1 base and J 8 bases; bases outside gene matches: 4. The CDR3 loop spans 14 amino acids. The CDR3 DNA is TGTGCCAGCAGCCAAGGGAGCGGGGAGGGGGAGCTGTTTTTT. Translation: CASSQGSGEGELFF. Full variable domain (rest looked up from reference TRBV3-1 and TRBJ2-2): DTAVSQTPKYLVTQMGNDKSIKCEQNLGHDTMYWYKQDSKKFLKIMFSYNNKELIINETVPNRFSPKSPDKAHLNLHINSLELGDSAVYFCASSQGSGEGELFFGEGSRLTVL.

This clonotype appeared a few times. The chain has TRBV27 and TRBJ1-5; D may be TRBD1 (5 bases). Germline-derived CDR1 and CDR2 are MNHEY and SMNVEV (reference sequence). Trimming stripped 2 bases from V and 1 base from J, with 12 bases between. This CDR3 comprises 16 residues. The CDR3 spells CASSLGDSRSNQPQHF. For the CDR3, the DNA is TGTGCCAGCAGTTTAGGTGACAGTAGGAGCAATCAGCCCCAGCATTTT.

This clonotype has a count of ten or more. This chain connects TRBV7-9 to TRBJ2-6, with D perhaps TRBD2 (5 bases). The V and J ends lost 4 bases and 4 bases respectively, with 14 bases between them. CDR1 and CDR2 (germline): SEHNR, FQNEAQ (reference sequence). The length of the CDR3 is 16 residues. The CDR3: CASSSTVASGANVLTF. Here the CDR3 DNA reads TGTGCCAGCAGCTCCACCGTAGCGTCCGGGGCCAACGTCCTGACTTTC.

There are a few counts of this clonotype. The chain recombines TRBV5-1 with TRBJ2-7; the D gene is possibly TRBD1 (5 bases). Deletions cut 7 bases from V and 3 bases from J, with 17 bases between. Per germline, CDR1 SGHRS and CDR2 YFSETQ. The CDR3 is made up of 14 amino acids. Here the CDR3 DNA reads TGCGCCAGCTCACGAGAGGCCAGGGACTACGAGCAGTACTTC. As protein: CASSREARDYEQYF.

This clonotype was picked up a small number of times. CDR3 residues: CASSRNRGLDSPLHF. In nucleotides, the CDR3 is TGTGCCAGCAGTCGAAACAGGGGATTGGATTCACCCCTCCACTTT. The chain links TRBV5-5 to TRBJ1-6; 7 bases match TRBD1. CDR3 size: 15 residues. V lost 5 bases to trimming and J lost 8 bases; unmatched junction nucleotides: 10. The germline V gene has CDR1 SGHKS and CDR2 YYEKEE (reference sequence). The full variable domain, completed using reference TRBV5-5 and TRBJ1-6, is DAGVTQSPTHLIKTRGQQVTLRCSPISGHKSVSWYQQVLGQGPQFIFQYYEKEERGRGNFPDRFSARQFPNYSSELNVNALLLGDSALYLCASSRNRGLDSPLHFGNGTRLTVT.

This clonotype was detected many times. The chain recombines TRBV20-1 with TRBJ2-3; 8 bases line up with TRBD2. The CDR3 totals 15 residues. Losses at the gene ends were 6 bases for V and 4 bases for J; bases not matched to a gene: 12. Germline CDR1 and CDR2: DFQATT and SNEGSKA (reference sequence). The CDR3 coding sequence is TGCAGTGCCCCCCCCGGGGGGGGGGCCGCAGATACGCAGTATTTT. It specifies CSAPPGGGAADTQYF.

In its sample, this clonotype was seen a few times. This sequence joins TRBV6-5 and TRBJ1-2; possibly TRBD1 for D (5 bases). V was pared by 10 bases and J by 3 bases, with 27 bases between. Per germline, CDR1 MNHEY and CDR2 SVGAGI. The CDR3 contains 17 residues. In DNA form, the CDR3 reads TGTGCCACCACTCCTCTTGGGGGACTGCTGGAACACTATGGCTACACCTTC. It yields the protein CATTPLGGLLEHYGYTF.

This clonotype was counted ten times or more. The CDR3 sequence is CASSLAPNTQYF. For the CDR3, the DNA is TGTGCCAGCAGCTTAGCGCCTAATACGCAGTATTTT. The chain is built from TRBV7-8 and TRBJ2-3; D unresolved. This CDR3 is 12 amino acids long. Germline CDR1 is SGHVS and CDR2 is FQNEAQ. V lost 0 bases and J 7 bases, leaving 5 bases between the germline ends. Full variable domain (rest looked up from reference TRBV7-8 and TRBJ2-3): GAGVSQSPRYKVAKRGQDVALRCDPISGHVSLFWYQQALGQGPEFLTYFQNEAQLDKSGLPSDRFFAERPEGSVSTLKIQRTQQEDSAVYLCASSLAPNTQYFGPGTRLTVL.

This clonotype was recorded at least ten times. The chain links TRBV20-1 to TRBJ2-5; D is perhaps TRBD2 (6 bases). From germline, CDR1 is DFQATT and CDR2 SNEGSKA (reference sequence). The ends were cut back, 6 bases at V and 0 bases at J, with 17 bases in the middle. The CDR3 sequence is 15 residues long. The CDR3, as DNA: TGCAGTGCCATAGGATTCCGGGAGTACCAAGAGACCCAGTACTTC. This sequence encodes CSAIGFREYQETQYF.

This clonotype was seen only a few times. The V call is TRBV20-1, the J call TRBJ1-1; D unresolved. Germline V gene data show CDR1 as DFQATT and CDR2 as SNEGSKA (reference sequence). The CDR3 runs 13 residues. Trimming took 6 bases from V and 5 from J, leaving 16 bases between them. CDR3 protein: CSARTLVGTEAFF. In DNA form, the CDR3 reads TGCAGTGCCCGGACCCTTGTGGGGACTGAAGCTTTCTTT.

V is TRBV5-1 and J is TRBJ1-1; D might be TRBD1 (5 bases). CDR1 is SGHRS, CDR2 YFSETQ, per germline. The V end was cut by 0 bases, the J end by 2 bases, with 11 bases between. CDR3 length equals 15 residues. The CDR3 coding sequence is TGCGCCAGCAGCTTGGTCTGGGACCAAAACACTGAAGCTTTCTTT. Amino acids: CASSLVWDQNTEAFF. Full variable domain (rest looked up from reference TRBV5-1 and TRBJ1-1): KAGVTQTPRYLIKTRGQQVTLSCSPISGHRSVSWYQQTPGQGLQFLFEYFSETQRNKGNFPGRFSGRQFSNSRSEMNVSTLELGDSALYLCASSLVWDQNTEAFFGQGTRLTVV.

This clonotype was found many times. The chain has TRBV10-3 and TRBJ2-3, with D maybe TRBD2 (5 bases). The CDR3 spans 14 residues. From germline, CDR1 is ENHRY and CDR2 SYGVKD. The V end was cut by 5 bases, the J end by 6 bases, with 15 bases between. The CDR3 sequence: CAISTSFGSDTQYF. The CDR3 DNA reads as TGTGCCATCAGTACTAGTTTTGGGAGTGATACGCAGTATTTT.

The J gene is TRBJ2-1, the V gene TRBV5-1, with a weak D call TRBD2 (6 bases). V was clipped by 4 bases and J by 6 bases, with 11 bases between them. The CDR3 sequence is 13 residues long. Germline V gene sequence: CDR1 SGHRS, CDR2 YFSETQ. The CDR3 sequence is CASSQTGLNEQFF. DNA for the CDR3: TGCGCCAGCAGCCAGACGGGACTCAATGAGCAGTTCTTC.

The V gene is TRBV5-1, the J gene TRBJ1-1; unclear D gene. CDR3 length: 12 amino acids. Per the germline V gene, CDR1 is SGHRS and CDR2 is YFSETQ. V was trimmed by 7 bases and J by 8 bases, leaving 15 bases between them. The CDR3 protein is CASRWEGTEAFF. The CDR3 DNA follows: TGCGCCAGCCGGTGGGAGGGAACAGAAGCTTTCTTT.

This clonotype was seen a few times. The genes are TRBV18 and TRBJ2-5; TRBD1 might be the D (6 bases). CDR1 KGHSH and CDR2 LQKENI come from the germline V gene. This CDR3 comprises 15 residues. Between the trimmed V and J ends, which lost 1 base and 1 base, there was a span of 10 bases. The chain's CDR3 is CASSPRQGLQETQYF. In DNA, the CDR3 is TGTGCCAGCTCACCACGCCAGGGGCTCCAAGAGACCCAGTACTTC.

In its sample, this clonotype was seen a few times. The rearrangement joins TRBV4-1 to TRBJ2-1, with TRBD2 matching over 13 bases. Germline V gives CDR1 MGHRA, CDR2 YSYEKL. The V and J ends lost 1 base and 6 bases, in that order; junction bases with no gene match: 3. The CDR3 totals 16 residues. CDR3 bases: TGCGCCAGCAGCCAAGTGACTAGCGGGGGGCGCAATGAGCAGTTCTTC. It is translated as CASSQVTSGGRNEQFF.

Ten or more counts support this clonotype. The chain is built from TRBV20-1 and TRBJ1-1; 8 positions match TRBD1. V was pared by 3 bases and J by 7 bases, with 7 bases of the junction left unmatched. The CDR3 contains 13 residues. Germline CDR1 reads DFQATT; CDR2 reads SNEGSKA (reference sequence). The CDR3 protein is CSASYQGAREAFF. As DNA, the CDR3 is TGCAGTGCTAGTTATCAGGGGGCGCGTGAAGCTTTCTTT.

Remarks on this clonotype: This may stem from a read error, because a much larger clone lies one nucleotide away. This rearrangement joins TRBV28 to TRBJ1-1, with unresolved D. With 10 bases removed from V and 0 bases from J, the gap between germline ends came to 12 bases. CDR3 size: 13 residues. In germline, CDR1 is MDHEN, CDR2 SYDVKM. CDR3 loop: CAIVRWLNTEAFF. The CDR3 coding sequence is TGTGCCATCGTCCGCTGGCTGAACACTGAAGCTTTCTTT.

This clonotype showed up just a few times. This chain connects TRBV5-8 to TRBJ2-3, with D maybe TRBD2 (5 bases). Germline V gene sequence: CDR1 SGHTS, CDR2 YDEGEE. With 3 bases removed from V and 3 bases from J, the gap between germline ends came to 17 bases. The CDR3 totals 16 residues. CDR3 nucleotides: TGTGCCAGCAGCTCCCCTCGGGATAGTCCGACAGATACGCAGTATTTT. This codes for CASSSPRDSPTDTQYF.

At least ten counts were recorded for this clonotype. The CDR3 spells CASTMHRERSEKLFF. In nucleotides, the CDR3 is TGTGCCAGCACAATGCACAGGGAAAGAAGTGAAAAACTGTTTTTT. The chain links TRBV6-5 to TRBJ1-4, with D maybe TRBD1 (6 bases). The V end lost 7 bases, the J end lost 7 bases, and 19 bases lay between the germline ends. The CDR3 contains 15 residues. Per the germline V gene, CDR1 is MNHEY and CDR2 is SVGAGI.

This clonotype was recorded at least ten times. This chain uses TRBV5-1 with TRBJ1-2; 7 bases line up with TRBD1. The CDR3 spans 15 residues. Unmatched junction bases numbered 7, after V lost 5 bases and J lost 0 bases. Per germline, CDR1 SGHRS and CDR2 YFSETQ. The CDR3: CASRVSDRANYGYTF. The CDR3 region has the DNA TGCGCCAGCAGAGTGTCCGACAGGGCTAACTATGGCTACACCTTC.

CDR3 nucleotides: TGCGCCAGCAGCCAAGGAATAGGGGGGAGCGGGGCCAACGTCCTGACTTTC. Translating gives CASSQGIGGSGANVLTF. The chain couples TRBV4-3 to TRBJ2-6, with D possibly called TRBD1 or TRBD2 (6 bases each). V was shortened by 1 base and J by 4 bases, with 14 bases between the two germline ends. In germline, CDR1 is LGHNA, CDR2 YSLEER. The CDR3 runs to 17 residues.

V is TRBV5-6 and J is TRBJ2-5; maybe TRBD2 (5 bases). The CDR3 spans 16 residues. Trimming left V 6 bases short and J 2 bases short, with 20 bases between. Looked up from germline, CDR1 is SGHDT and CDR2 is YYEEEE. This chain's CDR3 is CASTITPAGLQETQYF. CDR3 nucleotides: TGTGCCAGCACCATCACTCCCGCGGGCTTACAAGAGACCCAGTACTTC.

This chain uses TRBV7-9 with TRBJ1-5; D ambiguous. The CDR3 covers 12 residues. Per the germline V gene, CDR1 is SEHNR and CDR2 is FQNEAQ (reference sequence). Trimming took 5 bases from V and 4 from J, leaving 6 bases between them. CDR3 DNA sequence: TGTGCCAGCAGCACCCGTAATCAGCCCCAGCATTTT. It yields the protein CASSTRNQPQHF. The variable domain in full, completed from reference TRBV7-9 and TRBJ1-5, reads DTGVSQNPRHKITKRGQNVTFRCDPISEHNRLYWYRQTLGQGPEFLTYFQNEAQLEKSRLLSDRFSAERPKGSFSTLEIQRTEQGDSAMYLCASSTRNQPQHFGDGTRLSIL.